This TCR beta chain was profiled in a study of blood T cells in healthy people across ages. Overall study findings and caveats: Estimated diversity, derived from one million T cells, was regarded as an underestimate. Higher naive T cell percentage went strongly together with higher TCR beta diversity.

Germline CDR1 SNHLY, CDR2 FYNNEI. Trimming took 3 bases from V and 9 from J; bases not matched to a gene: 2. The CDR3 sequence is 12 residues long. With regard to this clonotype: Its target is unknown.

A second PCR of about 7 to 11 cycles used a sample-barcoded 5' primer and a J-beta primer mix. TCRdb reprocessed the 5' RACE reads with MiXCR, giving one entry per CDR3 protein. The sample includes roughly 800,000 distinct CDR3 sequences, 25% of them seen just once. Each individual donor underwent a draw of around 9.8 milliliters of peripheral blood. This same sample was also taken into another study, of T cells of mothers and their children. That investigation notes: Unrelated pairs and related pairs have their TCR recombination output shaped similarly by thymic selection.

This receptor was taken from a boy aged 5-17 years in good health. V is TRBV2 and J is TRBJ2-3, with 8 bases fitting TRBD1. The sequenced sample consisted of blood. The CDR3 spells CASSEGQATQYF. Written as DNA, the CDR3 is TGTGCCAGCAGTGAGGGACAGGCCACGCAGTATTTT.